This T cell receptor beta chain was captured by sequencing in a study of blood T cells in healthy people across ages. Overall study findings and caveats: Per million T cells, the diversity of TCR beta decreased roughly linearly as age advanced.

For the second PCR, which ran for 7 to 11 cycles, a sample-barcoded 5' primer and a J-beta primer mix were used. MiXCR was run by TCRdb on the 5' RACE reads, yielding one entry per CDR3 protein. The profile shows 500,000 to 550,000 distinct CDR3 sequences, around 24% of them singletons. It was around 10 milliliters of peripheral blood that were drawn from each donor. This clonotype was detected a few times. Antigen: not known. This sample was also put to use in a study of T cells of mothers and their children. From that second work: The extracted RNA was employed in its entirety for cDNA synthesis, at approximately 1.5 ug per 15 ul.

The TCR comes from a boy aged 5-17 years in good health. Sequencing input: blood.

The CDR3 spells CASSLKLAGDTTDTQYF. DNA of the CDR3: TGTGCCAGCAGCTTAAAACTAGCGGGGGATACCACAGATACGCAGTATTTT. V usage is TRBV11-2 and J usage is TRBJ2-3; 11 bases fit TRBD2. The CDR3 length is 17 residues. Germline V gene lookup returns CDR1 SGHAT and CDR2 FQNNGV. Trimming cost V 2 bases and J 2 bases; bases outside gene matches: 6.